This T cell receptor beta chain came from a study of CD8+ T cells in alopecia areata. Germline V gene sequence: CDR1 ENHRY, CDR2 SYGVKD. This CDR3 is 12 amino acids long. V lost 10 bases and J 3 bases, leaving 9 bases between the germline ends. Notes on the study in general: Clonality in lesional scalp, especially alopecia totalis/universalis, exceeded that of normal scalp.

Investigators isolated RNA and reverse transcribed it into cDNA to act as the sequencing template. Here immunoSEQ multiplex PCR was the method, and the copy in TCRdb shows in-frame clones only, minus some. Here the sample spans 150,000 to 200,000 clones, more than 50% being singletons. Comments on this clone: The antigen is unknown.

This sample's treatment: oral pan-JAK inhibitor, 5-10 mg twice daily. Patients with alopecia areata provided lesional scalp punch biopsies as well as peripheral blood. The source material was CD4+ T cells sorted from blood, sampled at week 24, from a patient treated with tofacitinib. This sequence originates from a human donor with alopecia areata. The chain recombines TRBV10-3 with TRBJ2-2; D is perhaps TRBD1 (6 bases). CDR3 bases: TGTGCCAGCAGGGGATACACCGGGGAGCTGTTTTTT. Amino acids: CASRGYTGELFF.